The rows below give T cell receptor beta chains drawn from one sample of a study of regulatory T cells in long-lasting Graves disease. TCRdb re-called the multiplex PCR reads with MiXCR, one entry per CDR3 protein. The table lists about 240,000 distinct CDR3 sequences, around 20% of them singletons, with about 14% in the top ten. The sequencing here drew on peripheral blood mononuclear cells (PBMCs), taken at new diagnosis, from a patient treated with antithyroid drugs. The receptors shown here come from a female donor with Graves disease. The CDR3 runs from the conserved cysteine through the conserved F or W. The D gene is left open where the match is weak. Rows give clone size only sometimes, using once, few, many, or a class for an expanded clone.

v_call,d_call,j_call,clone_size,cdr3_aa,cdr3_nt
TRBV20-1,TRBD2,TRBJ2-3,many,CSAESGRGSDTQYF,TGCAGTGCCGAAAGCGGGAGGGGATCAGATACGCAGTATTTT
TRBV14,-,TRBJ2-7,many,CASGALSSYEQYF,TGTGCCAGCGGTGCACTTAGCTCCTACGAGCAGTACTTC
TRBV30,-,TRBJ1-1,few,CAWSVDRDTEAFF,TGTGCCTGGAGTGTTGACAGAGACACTGAAGCTTTCTTT
TRBV7-7,TRBD2,TRBJ2-5,-,CASGTLHSGGAGTQYF,TGTGCCAGCGGAACCCTTCATAGCGGGGGGGCCGGGACCCAGTACTTC
TRBV11-2,-,TRBJ2-7,medium-sized,CASSLEAARAYEQYF,TGTGCCAGCAGCTTAGAAGCGGCCAGGGCCTACGAGCAGTACTTC
TRBV11-1,TRBD2,TRBJ2-1,-,CASNGGSHPYNEQFF,TGTGCCAGCAACGGCGGGAGCCATCCCTACAATGAGCAGTTCTTC
TRBV9,TRBD2,TRBJ2-5,few,CASTIGVAGDRETQYF,TGTGCCAGCACCATCGGGGTAGCGGGAGACCGGGAGACCCAGTACTTC
TRBV6-6,-,TRBJ2-1,-,CASSYSGGQFF,TGTGCCAGCAGTTACTCGGGGGGGCAGTTCTTC
TRBV20-1,TRBD2,TRBJ2-3,-,CSAPPASGGATDTQYF,TGCAGTGCGCCTCCGGCCAGCGGGGGGGCGACAGATACGCAGTATTTT
TRBV20-1,-,TRBJ1-1,-,CSARDSGGPTTEAFF,TGCAGTGCTAGAGATAGCGGGGGACCCACGACTGAAGCTTTCTTT
TRBV7-2,-,TRBJ1-1,once,CASSLAGEFQTEAFF,TGTGCCAGCAGCTTAGCGGGGGAATTTCAAACTGAAGCTTTCTTT
TRBV4-2,TRBD1,TRBJ1-6,few,CASSQPQTMGQSNGPLHF,TGTGCCAGCAGCCAACCTCAAACTATGGGACAGAGTAATGGTCCCCTCCACTTT
TRBV2,-,TRBJ2-3,many,CASSEADTQYF,TGTGCCAGCAGTGAAGCAGATACGCAGTATTTT
TRBV29-1,TRBD2,TRBJ2-5,many,CSVTGASGIQETQYF,TGCAGCGTCACGGGCGCTAGCGGGATCCAAGAGACCCAGTACTTC
TRBV4-3,-,TRBJ2-3,-,CASSQEGLNGDTQYF,TGCGCCAGCAGCCAAGAGGGGTTAAATGGAGATACGCAGTATTTT
TRBV6-2/TRBV6-3,TRBD2,TRBJ2-7,-,CASQGLAEEQYF,TGTGCCAGCCAGGGACTAGCGGAGGAGCAGTACTTC
TRBV6-2/TRBV6-3,-,TRBJ2-3,-,CASSYGGVSTDTQYF,TGTGCCAGCAGTTACGGGGGAGTCAGCACAGATACGCAGTATTTT
TRBV20-1,-,TRBJ1-3,-,CSARATAGNTIYF,TGCAGTGCTAGAGCTACAGCAGGAAACACCATATATTTT
TRBV25-1,-,TRBJ1-4,few,CASSEFQGVNEKLFF,TGTGCCAGCAGTGAATTTCAGGGAGTTAATGAAAAACTGTTTTTT
TRBV6-5,TRBD1,TRBJ1-5,many,CASSYGTGGQPQHF,TGTGCCAGCAGTTACGGGACAGGGGGTCAGCCCCAGCATTTT
TRBV4-3,-,TRBJ2-7,many,CASSQDRGLSYEQYF,TGCGCCAGCAGCCAAGATCGGGGACTCTCGTACGAGCAGTACTTC
TRBV12-3/TRBV12-4,-,TRBJ2-1,many,CASTVSGVNEQFF,TGTGCCAGCACTGTCAGTGGGGTCAATGAGCAGTTCTTC
TRBV24-1,-,TRBJ2-1,-,CATSDRTTLRGEQFF,TGTGCCACCAGTGACCGGACAACCCTAAGGGGTGAGCAGTTCTTC
TRBV5-6,-,TRBJ1-5,many,CASSSTTLPGQPQHF,TGTGCCAGCAGCTCCACGACCCTGCCGGGTCAGCCCCAGCATTTT
TRBV2,TRBD2,TRBJ2-2,many,CASNFGTSGRTNTGELFF,TGTGCCAGCAACTTTGGGACTAGCGGGAGGACGAACACCGGGGAGCTGTTTTTT
TRBV5-8,-,TRBJ1-1,many,CASSLGRAAGAEAFF,TGTGCCAGCAGCTTGGGCAGGGCGGCCGGAGCTGAAGCTTTCTTT
TRBV29-1,-,TRBJ1-1,few,CSVVGHLNTEAFF,TGCAGCGTTGTAGGGCACCTAAACACTGAAGCTTTCTTT
TRBV7-3,-,TRBJ1-1,many,CASSLLGTEAFF,TGTGCCAGCAGCTTACTAGGCACTGAAGCTTTCTTT
TRBV12-5,-,TRBJ2-1,once,CASGLTLAFNEQFF,TGTGCTAGTGGTTTGACCCTAGCGTTCAATGAGCAGTTCTTC
TRBV7-2,TRBD1,TRBJ1-5,many,CASSLDRGPSKGPQHF,TGTGCCAGCAGCTTAGACAGGGGGCCCTCTAAGGGGCCCCAGCATTTT
TRBV7-2,TRBD2,TRBJ2-3,-,CASSLRSSGGSSTDTQYF,TGTGCCAGCAGTTTGAGGTCTAGCGGGGGATCAAGCACAGATACGCAGTATTTT
TRBV20-1,-,TRBJ2-1,many,CSASAGQTYNEQFF,TGCAGTGCTAGTGCAGGGCAAACCTACAATGAGCAGTTCTTC
TRBV6-1,-,TRBJ1-5,many,CASSPGFGVMVGNQPQHF,TGTGCCAGCAGTCCAGGGTTCGGGGTGATGGTCGGCAATCAGCCCCAGCATTTT
TRBV20-1,TRBD1,TRBJ1-1,many,CSARHMTGPSTEAFF,TGCAGTGCTAGACACATGACAGGGCCGAGCACTGAAGCTTTCTTT
TRBV7-2,-,TRBJ2-7,many,CASSSSGLEQYF,TGTGCCAGCAGCTCCTCCGGTCTCGAGCAGTACTTC
TRBV5-1,-,TRBJ2-5,many,CASTPTSTSETQYF,TGCGCCAGCACCCCGACTAGTACGAGTGAGACCCAGTACTTC
TRBV4-2,TRBD2,TRBJ2-3,few,CASSQEASGGGDTQYF,TGTGCCAGCAGCCAAGAGGCTAGCGGGGGGGGAGATACGCAGTATTTT
TRBV12-3/TRBV12-4,-,TRBJ1-1,many,CASSLRGALPLNTEAFF,TGTGCCAGCAGTTTACGGGGGGCGCTACCCTTGAACACTGAAGCTTTCTTT
TRBV28,TRBD1,TRBJ2-5,many,CASRGTGKETQYF,TGTGCCAGCAGAGGGACAGGAAAAGAGACCCAGTACTTC
TRBV6-1,-,TRBJ2-4,few,CASSEEHGKNIQYF,TGTGCCAGCAGTGAGGAGCACGGAAAAAACATTCAGTACTTC
TRBV6-1,-,TRBJ2-1,many,CASSGPPPRENEQFF,TGTGCCAGCAGTGGACCCCCACCTCGTGAGAACGAGCAGTTCTTC